This TCR beta chain originates from a study of shared clonotypes between healthy human individuals. At the level of the study: For every donor, three CD4 naive, three CD4 memory, two CD8 naive and one CD8 memory plates were used.

Deep was the level at which the assay was run. TCRdb's copy holds only in-frame clones and misses some; the assay was immunoSEQ multiplex PCR. Of approximately 97,000 clones listed, around 67% are singletons. As to this clone: What it recognizes is unknown. With a much larger clone just one base away, this may be a read error.

General observations from the study: Clonotype sharing among the donors was expected to vary with sequencing depth.

Trimming left V 6 bases short and J 1 base short, with 9 bases between. The CDR3 spans 13 residues. Per germline, CDR1 SEHNR and CDR2 FQNEAQ (reference sequence). CD8 memory cells included CD45RO+ cells plus CCR7-negative CD45RA+ TemRA cells. The sample consisted of memory CD8+ T cells sorted from blood. The subset: CD45RO+ cells pooled with CCR7-negative TemRA cells. This sequence was found in a man aged 30 to 45 in good health. The chain has TRBV7-9 and TRBJ1-1; maybe TRBD1 (6 bases). CDR3 amino acids: CASREGGNTEAFF. The DNA for the CDR3 is TGTGCCAGCAGGGAGGGGGGGAACACTGAAGCTTTCTTT.